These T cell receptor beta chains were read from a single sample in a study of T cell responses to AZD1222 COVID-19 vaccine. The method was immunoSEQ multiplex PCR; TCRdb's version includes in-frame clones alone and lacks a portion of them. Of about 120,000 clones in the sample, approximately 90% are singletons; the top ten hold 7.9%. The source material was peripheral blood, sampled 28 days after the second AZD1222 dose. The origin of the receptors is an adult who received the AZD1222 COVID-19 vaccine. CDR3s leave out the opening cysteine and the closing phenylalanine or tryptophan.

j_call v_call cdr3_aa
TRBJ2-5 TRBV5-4 ASSRTGIETQY
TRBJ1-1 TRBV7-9 ASSLRFQSGRRNTEAF
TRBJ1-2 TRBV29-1 SVEEAQGYGYT
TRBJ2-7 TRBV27 ASSFIGNYEQY
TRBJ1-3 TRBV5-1 ASQMGSSGNTIY
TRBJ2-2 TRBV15 ATSRDYGFGLAGFGGELF
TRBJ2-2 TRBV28 ASSFFGASGASGELF
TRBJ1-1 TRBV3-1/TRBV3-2 ASSPRDRGLQAF
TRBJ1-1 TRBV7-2 ASSFQWGYTEAF
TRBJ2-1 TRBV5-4 ASSLVGQGETNEQF
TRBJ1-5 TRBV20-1 SASPLGGNQPQH
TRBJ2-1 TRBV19 ASSIGLPNEQF
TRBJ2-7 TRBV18 ASSPGGGTYEQY
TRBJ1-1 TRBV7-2 ASSLAGQGEAF
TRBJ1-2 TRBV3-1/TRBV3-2 ASSPISGSHGYT
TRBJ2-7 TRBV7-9 ASSPGGYDYEQY
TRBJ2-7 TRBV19 ASTSPPGQPGNEQY
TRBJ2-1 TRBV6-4 ASSDRTGGYNEQF